This T cell receptor (beta chain) comes out of a study of T cell responses to AZD1222 COVID-19 vaccine. Overall study context: The study pooled second doses at about 4 or about 12 weeks. Whole-study results and caveats: CD4 TCRs covered the whole spike, strongest at regions 160-218 and 743-854. Donor demographics were predominantly white British with a female majority; clonal diversity may be underestimated.

CDR1 SNHLY and CDR2 FYNNEI come from the germline V gene. The CDR3 sequence is 13 residues long. Trimming cost V 10 bases and J 10 bases, with 22 bases left between them. As regards this clone: The antigen is not known.

The data were produced by immunoSEQ multiplex PCR, yet TCRdb's version contains in-frame clones alone and is incomplete. The sample holds about 260,000 clones; more than 80% are singletons and the top ten take about 0.5%. Material: peripheral blood, obtained on day 0 of AZD1222 vaccination. The chain is built from TRBV2 and TRBJ1-1; a weak D match, TRBD1 (5 bases). The clonotype was recovered from an adult in good health. The CDR3 coding sequence is TGTGCCACAAGGAAGGGACTGCCCGGTTCAGCTTTCTTT. Translation gives CATRKGLPGSAFF.